This entry features one TCR beta chain sequence. Antigen: not known. Trimming removed 4 bases from V and 1 base from J, with 16 bases in between. The CDR3 sequence is 16 residues long. Looked up from germline, CDR1 is SGHNT and CDR2 is YENEEA. The record originates from a study of shared clonotypes between healthy human individuals. Study context: Three CD4 naive, three CD4 memory, two CD8 naive and one CD8 memory plate were used per donor. Whole-study results and caveats: The naive CD4 repertoires of a handful of donors were compared, and approximately 5% of clonotypes were shared. Among donors, sharing of clonotypes was expected to be affected by sequencing depth.

The table came from immunoSEQ multiplex PCR; TCRdb's copy has only in-frame clones and leaves some out. The sample has some 2,500,000 clones, around 90% seen once; the top ten hold 0.3% to 0.4%. This receptor was obtained from a man between 18 and 35 years old in good health. Some clones in this sample may be carry-over from other donors' samples. This rearrangement joins TRBV11-3 to TRBJ2-5; no clear D. The sequenced sample was naive CD4+ T cells from PBMCs. Subset given: CD45RA+ positively selected. For the CDR3, the DNA is TGTGCCAGCAGCTATGGATACAGTGGCCCCCAAGAGACCCAGTACTTC. Protein product: CASSYGYSGPQETQYF. Drawing the rest from reference TRBV11-3 and TRBJ2-5, the complete variable domain is EAGVVQSPRYKIIEKKQPVAFWCNPISGHNTLYWYLQNLGQGPELLIRYENEEAVDDSQLPKDRFSAERLKGVDSTLKIQPAELGDSAVYLCASSYGYSGPQETQYFGPGTRLLVL.